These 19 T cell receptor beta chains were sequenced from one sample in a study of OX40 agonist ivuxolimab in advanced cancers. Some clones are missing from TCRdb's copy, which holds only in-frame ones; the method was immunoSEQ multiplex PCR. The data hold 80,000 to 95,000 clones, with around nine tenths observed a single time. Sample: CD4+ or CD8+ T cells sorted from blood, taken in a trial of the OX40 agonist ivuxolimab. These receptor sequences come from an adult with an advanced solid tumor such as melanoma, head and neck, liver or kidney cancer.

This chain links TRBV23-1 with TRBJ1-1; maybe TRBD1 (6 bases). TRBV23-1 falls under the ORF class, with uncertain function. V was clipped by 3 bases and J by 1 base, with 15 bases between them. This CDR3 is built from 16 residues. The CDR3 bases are TGCGCCAGCAGTCACTCTTTCGGACAGCCGAACACTGAAGCTTTCTTT. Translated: CASSHSFGQPNTEAFF.

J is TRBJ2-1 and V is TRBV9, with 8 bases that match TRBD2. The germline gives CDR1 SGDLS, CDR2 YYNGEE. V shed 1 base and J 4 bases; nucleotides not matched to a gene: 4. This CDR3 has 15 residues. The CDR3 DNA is TGTGCCAGCAGCGTAAGACTAGCGACTTACAATGAGCAGTTCTTC. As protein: CASSVRLATYNEQFF. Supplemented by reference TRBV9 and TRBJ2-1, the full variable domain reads DSGVTQTPKHLITATGQRVTLRCSPRSGDLSVYWYQQSLDQGLQFLIQYYNGEERAKGNILERFSAQQFPDLHSELNLSSLELGDSALYFCASSVRLATYNEQFFGPGTRLTVL.

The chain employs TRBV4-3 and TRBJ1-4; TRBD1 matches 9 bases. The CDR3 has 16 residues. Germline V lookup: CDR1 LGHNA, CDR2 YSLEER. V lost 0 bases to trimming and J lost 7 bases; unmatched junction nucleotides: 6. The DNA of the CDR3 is TGCGCCAGCAGCCAAGATACGGGGACAGGGAGTGAAAAACTGTTTTTT. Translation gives CASSQDTGTGSEKLFF.

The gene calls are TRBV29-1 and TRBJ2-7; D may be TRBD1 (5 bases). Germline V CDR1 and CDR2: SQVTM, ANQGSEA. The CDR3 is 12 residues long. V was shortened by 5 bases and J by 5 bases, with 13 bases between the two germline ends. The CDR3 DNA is TGCAGCGTTAGTTGGGGCAAAAACGAGCAGTACTTC. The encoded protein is CSVSWGKNEQYF.

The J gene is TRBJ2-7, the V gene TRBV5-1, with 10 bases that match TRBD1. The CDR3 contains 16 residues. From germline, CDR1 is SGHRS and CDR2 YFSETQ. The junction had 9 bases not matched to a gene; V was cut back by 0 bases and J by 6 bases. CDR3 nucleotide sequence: TGCGCCAGCAGCTTGGGGTGGACAGGGGGGCGCGTCGAGCAGTACTTC. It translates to CASSLGWTGGRVEQYF. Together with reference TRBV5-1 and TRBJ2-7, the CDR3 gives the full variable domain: KAGVTQTPRYLIKTRGQQVTLSCSPISGHRSVSWYQQTPGQGLQFLFEYFSETQRNKGNFPGRFSGRQFSNSRSEMNVSTLELGDSALYLCASSLGWTGGRVEQYFGPGTRLTVT.

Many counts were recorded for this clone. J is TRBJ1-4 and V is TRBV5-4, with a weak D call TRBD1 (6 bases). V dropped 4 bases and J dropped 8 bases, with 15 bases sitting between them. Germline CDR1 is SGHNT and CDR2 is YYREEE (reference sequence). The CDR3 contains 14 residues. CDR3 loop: CASSVQGLGEKLFF. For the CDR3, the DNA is TGTGCCAGCAGCGTCCAGGGGTTAGGAGAAAAACTGTTTTTT.

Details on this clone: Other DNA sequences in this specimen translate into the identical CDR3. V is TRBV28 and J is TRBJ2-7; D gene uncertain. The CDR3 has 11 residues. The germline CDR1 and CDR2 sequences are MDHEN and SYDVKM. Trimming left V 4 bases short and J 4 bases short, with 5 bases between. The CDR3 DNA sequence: TGTGCCAGCAGTTCCCGTTACGAGCAGTACTTC. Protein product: CASSSRYEQYF. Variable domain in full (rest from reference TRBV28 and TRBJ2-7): DVKVTQSSRYLVKRTGEKVFLECVQDMDHENMFWYRQDPGLGLRLIYFSYDVKMKEKGDIPEGYSVSREKKERFSLILESASTNQTSMYLCASSSRYEQYFGPGTRLTVT.

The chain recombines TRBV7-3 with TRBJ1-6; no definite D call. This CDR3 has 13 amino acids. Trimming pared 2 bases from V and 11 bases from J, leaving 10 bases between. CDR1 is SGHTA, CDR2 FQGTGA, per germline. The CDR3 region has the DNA TGTGCCAGCAGCTTAGAGGTGGCCGCACCCCTCCACTTT. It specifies CASSLEVAAPLHF.

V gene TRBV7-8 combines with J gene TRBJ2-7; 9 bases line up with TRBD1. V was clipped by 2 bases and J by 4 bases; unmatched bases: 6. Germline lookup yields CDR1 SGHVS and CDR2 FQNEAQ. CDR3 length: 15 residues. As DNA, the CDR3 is TGTGCCAGCAGCTTATATAGACAGGGGGATTACGAGCAGTACTTC. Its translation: CASSLYRQGDYEQYF.

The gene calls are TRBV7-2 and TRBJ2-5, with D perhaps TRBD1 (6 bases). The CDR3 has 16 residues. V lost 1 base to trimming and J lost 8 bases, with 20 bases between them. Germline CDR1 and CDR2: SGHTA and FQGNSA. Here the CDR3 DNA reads TGTGCCAGCAGCTTAGAGGCAGGGAAGGGACAAGGAACCCAGTACTTC. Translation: CASSLEAGKGQGTQYF. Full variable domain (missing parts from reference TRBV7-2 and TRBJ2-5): GAGVSQSPSNKVTEKGKDVELRCDPISGHTALYWYRQSLGQGLEFLIYFQGNSAPDKSGLPSDRFSAERTGGSVSTLTIQRTQQEDSAVYLCASSLEAGKGQGTQYFGPGTRLLVL.

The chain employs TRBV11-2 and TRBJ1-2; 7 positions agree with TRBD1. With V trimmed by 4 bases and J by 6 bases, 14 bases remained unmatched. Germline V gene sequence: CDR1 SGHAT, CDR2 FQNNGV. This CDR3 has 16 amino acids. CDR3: CASSSLLQGQFHGYTF. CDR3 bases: TGTGCCAGCAGCTCCCTCCTCCAGGGACAGTTTCATGGCTACACCTTC.

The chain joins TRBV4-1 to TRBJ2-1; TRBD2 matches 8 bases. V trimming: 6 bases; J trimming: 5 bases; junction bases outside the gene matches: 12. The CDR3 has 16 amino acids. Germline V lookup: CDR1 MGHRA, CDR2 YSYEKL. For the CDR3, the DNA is TGCGCCAGCAGTCCTAGCCCGGGGGGGGCCCACAATGAGCAGTTCTTC. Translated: CASSPSPGGAHNEQFF.

The CDR3 bases are TGTGCCAGCAGCCAAGGGCCCCAAGAGACCCAGTACTTC. Translating it yields CASSQGPQETQYF. The gene calls are TRBV7-2 and TRBJ2-5, with D unclear. The CDR3 loop spans 13 amino acids. Trimming cost V 5 bases and J 1 base, with 8 bases left between them. The germline V gene encodes CDR1 SGHTA and CDR2 FQGNSA.

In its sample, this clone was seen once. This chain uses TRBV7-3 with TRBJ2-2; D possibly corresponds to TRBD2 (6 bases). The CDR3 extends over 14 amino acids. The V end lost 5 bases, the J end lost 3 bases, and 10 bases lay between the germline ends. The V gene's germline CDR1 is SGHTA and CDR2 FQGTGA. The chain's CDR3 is CASSVGTHTGELFF. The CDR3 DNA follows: TGTGCCAGCAGCGTCGGGACTCACACCGGGGAGCTGTTTTTT.

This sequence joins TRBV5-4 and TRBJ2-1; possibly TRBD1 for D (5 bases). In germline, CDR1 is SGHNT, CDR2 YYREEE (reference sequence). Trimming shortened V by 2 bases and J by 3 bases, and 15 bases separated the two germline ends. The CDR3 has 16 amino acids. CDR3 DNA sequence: TGTGCCAGCAGCTTATCGGGTGGGGCTGGCTACAATGAGCAGTTCTTC. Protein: CASSLSGGAGYNEQFF.

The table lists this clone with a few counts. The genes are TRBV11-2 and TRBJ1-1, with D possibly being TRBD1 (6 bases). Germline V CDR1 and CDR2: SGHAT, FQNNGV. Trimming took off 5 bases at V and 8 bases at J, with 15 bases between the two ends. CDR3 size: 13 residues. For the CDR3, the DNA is TGTGCCAGCAGCCAAAGCCGGACAGAAGAAGCTTTCTTT. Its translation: CASSQSRTEEAFF. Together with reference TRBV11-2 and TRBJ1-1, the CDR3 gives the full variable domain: EAGVAQSPRYKIIEKRQSVAFWCNPISGHATLYWYQQILGQGPKLLIQFQNNGVVDDSQLPKDRFSAERLKGVDSTLKIQPAKLEDSAVYLCASSQSRTEEAFFGQGTRLTVV.

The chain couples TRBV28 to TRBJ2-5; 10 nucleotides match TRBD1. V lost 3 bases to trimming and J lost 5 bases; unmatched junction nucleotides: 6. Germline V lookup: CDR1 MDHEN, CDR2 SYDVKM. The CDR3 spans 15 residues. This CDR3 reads CASSFIGQGEETQYF. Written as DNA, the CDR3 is TGTGCCAGCAGTTTTATAGGACAGGGGGAGGAGACCCAGTACTTC.

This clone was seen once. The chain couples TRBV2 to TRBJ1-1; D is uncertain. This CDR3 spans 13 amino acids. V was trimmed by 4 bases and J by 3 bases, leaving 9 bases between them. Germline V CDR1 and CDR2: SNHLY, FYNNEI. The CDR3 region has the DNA TGTGCCAGCAGTGCCGCGAGAGACACTGAAGCTTTCTTT. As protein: CASSAARDTEAFF.

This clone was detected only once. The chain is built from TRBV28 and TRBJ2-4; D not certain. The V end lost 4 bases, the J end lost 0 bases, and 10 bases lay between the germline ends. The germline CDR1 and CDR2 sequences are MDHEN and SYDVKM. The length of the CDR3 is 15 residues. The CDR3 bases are TGTGCCAGCAGTTCCTTCTCTCTAGCCAAAAACATTCAGTACTTC. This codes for CASSSFSLAKNIQYF.